This TCR beta chain was obtained from a study of blood T cell repertoires in COVID-19. The CDR3 has 16 amino acids. Trimming at V came to 4 bases and at J to 2 bases, leaving 10 bases not matched to a gene. The V gene's germline CDR1 is LGHDT and CDR2 YNNKEL (reference sequence). Assay used: immunoSEQ multiplex PCR; TCRdb lists only in-frame clones, some missing. The sample has 200,000 to 250,000 clones, about four fifths seen once. The receptor was derived from a young man who had recovered from COVID-19. This chain links TRBV3-1 (or the pseudogene TRBV3-2) with TRBJ1-2; 7 bases are a match to TRBD1. The sequenced material came from peripheral blood. The DNA for the CDR3 is TGTGCCAGCAGCCCCTGGGACAGCTCCCTGAACTATGGCTACACCTTC. Amino acid sequence: CASSPWDSSLNYGYTF.